The TCR beta chain under discussion was sequenced for a study of PD-1 blockade in classical Hodgkin lymphoma. The data were produced by immunoSEQ multiplex PCR, yet TCRdb's version contains in-frame clones alone and is incomplete. The data hold 89,000 or so clones, with approximately 91% observed a single time. CDR1 and CDR2 from the germline V gene are MNHNS and SASEGT. The CDR3 extends over 15 amino acids. J gave up 5 bases and V 4 bases, and 8 bases lay outside the gene matches. Each patient experienced a relapse that followed autologous stem cell transplantation, and brentuximab vedotin exposure varied.

The material sequenced was peripheral blood mononuclear cells (PBMCs), taken before the second cycle of nivolumab. This chain uses TRBV6-1 with TRBJ2-7; 10 nucleotides match TRBD2. This TCR came from a human donor with classical Hodgkin lymphoma. Written as DNA, the CDR3 is TGTGCCAGCAGTGGGGGGTCTAGCGGGAGTCACGAGCAGTACTTC. Its translation: CASSGGSSGSHEQYF.